The entry below describes one T cell receptor beta chain. To make TCR beta libraries, researchers used iRepertoire HTBI primers and Arm-PCR of CDR3 regions. Study processing details: Throughout the samples, researchers identified roughly 59 TRBV and approximately 14 TRBJ segments. TCRdb passed the multiplex PCR reads through MiXCR, listing each CDR3 protein once. The V and J calls come from TCRdb's annotation, not from the publication. The table has about 470,000 distinct CDR3 sequences, 15% to 20% seen once; the top ten hold about 12%. Time point specified: newly diagnosed GD, antithyroid drugs for less than 3 months. TCR sequences were obtained from RNA taken from PBMCs. The source of the sample is a study of regulatory T cells in long-lasting Graves disease. The V end was cut by 6 bases, the J end by 4 bases, with 13 bases between. The germline gives CDR1 SNHLY, CDR2 FYNNEI. There are 13 residues in the CDR3.

This sample also appeared in a second study, on T cells in Graves' hyperthyroidism and ophthalmopathy. Per that study: Hyperthyroidism patients were newly diagnosed, had disease duration under 2 months, and were aged 18 to 65 years. In the analysis, a 13 V-J model separated ophthalmopathy from stable hyperthyroidism.

The specimen comprised peripheral blood mononuclear cells (PBMCs), sampled at new diagnosis, from a patient treated with antithyroid drugs. The TCR originated in a man aged 35 to 55 with Graves disease. V is TRBV2 and J is TRBJ2-7, with D perhaps TRBD1 or TRBD2 (5 bases each). The CDR3 here is CASRGDGVYEQYF. The CDR3 nucleotides are TGTGCCAGCAGGGGGGATGGGGTTTACGAGCAGTACTTC.